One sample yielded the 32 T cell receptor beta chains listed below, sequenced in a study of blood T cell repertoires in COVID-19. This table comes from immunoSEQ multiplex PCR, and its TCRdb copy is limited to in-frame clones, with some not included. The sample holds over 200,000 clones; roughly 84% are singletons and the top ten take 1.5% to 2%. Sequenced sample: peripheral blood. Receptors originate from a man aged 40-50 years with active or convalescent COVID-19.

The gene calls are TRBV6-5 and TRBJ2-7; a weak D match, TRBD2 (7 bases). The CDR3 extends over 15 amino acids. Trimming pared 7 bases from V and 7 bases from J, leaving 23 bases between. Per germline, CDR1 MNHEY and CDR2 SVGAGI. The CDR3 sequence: CASTPLQGGIGEQYF. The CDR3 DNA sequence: TGTGCCAGCACTCCCTTACAGGGAGGGATCGGGGAGCAGTACTTC.

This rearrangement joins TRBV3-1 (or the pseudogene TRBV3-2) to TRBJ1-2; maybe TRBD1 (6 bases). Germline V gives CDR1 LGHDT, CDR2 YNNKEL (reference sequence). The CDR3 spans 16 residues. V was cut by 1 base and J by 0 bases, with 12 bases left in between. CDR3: CASSQVGGAANYGYTF. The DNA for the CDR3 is TGTGCCAGCAGCCAAGTGGGGGGGGCCGCTAACTATGGCTACACCTTC.

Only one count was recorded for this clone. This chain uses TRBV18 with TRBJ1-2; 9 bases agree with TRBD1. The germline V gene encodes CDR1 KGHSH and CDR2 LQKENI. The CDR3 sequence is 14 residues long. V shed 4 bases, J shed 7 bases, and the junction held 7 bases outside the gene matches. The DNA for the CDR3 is TGTGCCAGCTCACGAGGACAGGGGCAGGGTGGCTACACCTTC. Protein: CASSRGQGQGGYTF.

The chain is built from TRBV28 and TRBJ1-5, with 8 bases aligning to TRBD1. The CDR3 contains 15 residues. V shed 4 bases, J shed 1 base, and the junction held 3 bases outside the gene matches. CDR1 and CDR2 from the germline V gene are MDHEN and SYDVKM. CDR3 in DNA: TGTGCCAGCAGTTCGGACAGGGCGAGCAATCAGCCCCAGCATTTT. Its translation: CASSSDRASNQPQHF.

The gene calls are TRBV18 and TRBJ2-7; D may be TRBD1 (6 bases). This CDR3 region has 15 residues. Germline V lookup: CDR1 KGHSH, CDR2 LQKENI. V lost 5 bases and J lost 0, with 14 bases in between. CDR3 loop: CASSTTGLSSYEQYF. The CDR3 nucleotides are TGTGCCAGCTCAACGACAGGATTGAGCTCCTACGAGCAGTACTTC.

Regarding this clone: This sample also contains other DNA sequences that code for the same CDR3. CDR3: CASSLQGKLYEQYF. CDR3 in DNA: TGTGCCAGCAGTTTACAGGGGAAGTTGTACGAGCAGTACTTC. The chain is built from TRBV27 and TRBJ2-7; D is possibly TRBD1 (6 bases). The V gene lost 2 bases and the J gene lost 4 bases, with 12 bases spanning the gap. Per germline, CDR1 MNHEY and CDR2 SMNVEV (reference sequence). The CDR3 length is 14 residues.

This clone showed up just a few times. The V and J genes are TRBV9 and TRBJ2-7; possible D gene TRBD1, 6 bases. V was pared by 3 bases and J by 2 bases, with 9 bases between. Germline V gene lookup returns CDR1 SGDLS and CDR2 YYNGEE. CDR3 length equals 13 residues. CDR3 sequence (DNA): TGTGCCAGCAGCGACAGGGTCGCCTACGAGCAGTACTTC. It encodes CASSDRVAYEQYF.

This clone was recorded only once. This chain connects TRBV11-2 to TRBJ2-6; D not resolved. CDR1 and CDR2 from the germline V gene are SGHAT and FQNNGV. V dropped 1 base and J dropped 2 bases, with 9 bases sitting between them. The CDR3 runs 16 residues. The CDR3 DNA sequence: TGTGCCAGCAGCTTAGTGGTTCAGGCTGGGGCCAACGTCCTGACTTTC. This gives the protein CASSLVVQAGANVLTF.

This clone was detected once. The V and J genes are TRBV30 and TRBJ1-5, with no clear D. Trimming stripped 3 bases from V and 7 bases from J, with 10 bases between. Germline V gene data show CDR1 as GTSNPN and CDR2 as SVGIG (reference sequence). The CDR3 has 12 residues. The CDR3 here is CAWSSGRQPQHF. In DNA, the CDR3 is TGTGCCTGGAGCTCCGGGAGGCAGCCCCAGCATTTT.

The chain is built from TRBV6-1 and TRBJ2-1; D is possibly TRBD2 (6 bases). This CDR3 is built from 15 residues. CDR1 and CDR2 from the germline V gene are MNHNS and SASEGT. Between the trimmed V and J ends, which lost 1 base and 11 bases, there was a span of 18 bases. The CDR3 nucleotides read TGTGCCAGCAGTGAAGGTCCTAGCCCTGGGAGGAAGCAGTTCTTC. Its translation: CASSEGPSPGRKQFF.

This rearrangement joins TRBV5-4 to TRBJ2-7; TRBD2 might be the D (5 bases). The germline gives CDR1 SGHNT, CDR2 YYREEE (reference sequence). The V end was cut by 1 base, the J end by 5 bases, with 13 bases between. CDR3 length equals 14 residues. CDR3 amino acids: CASSLRGGGDEQYF. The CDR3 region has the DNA TGTGCCAGCAGCTTGAGAGGTGGAGGAGACGAGCAGTACTTC.

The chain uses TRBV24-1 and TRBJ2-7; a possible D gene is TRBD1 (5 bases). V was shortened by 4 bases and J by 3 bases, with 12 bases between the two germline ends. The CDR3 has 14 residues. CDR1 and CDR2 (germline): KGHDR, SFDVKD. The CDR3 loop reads CATSDPGSYYEQYF. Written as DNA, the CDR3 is TGTGCCACCAGTGACCCAGGGTCATACTACGAGCAGTACTTC.

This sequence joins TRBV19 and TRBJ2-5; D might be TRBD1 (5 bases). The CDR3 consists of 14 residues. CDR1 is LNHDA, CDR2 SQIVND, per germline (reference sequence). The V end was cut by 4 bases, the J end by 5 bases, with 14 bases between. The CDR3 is CASSNSPGPETQYF. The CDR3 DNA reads TGTGCCAGTAGTAATAGTCCAGGGCCGGAGACCCAGTACTTC.

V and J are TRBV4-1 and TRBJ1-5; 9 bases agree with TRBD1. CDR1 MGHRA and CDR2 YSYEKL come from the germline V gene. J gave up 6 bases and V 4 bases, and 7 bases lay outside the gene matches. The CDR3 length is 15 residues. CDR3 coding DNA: TGCGCCAGCAGCCCCTTGGACAGGGGAACTCAGCCCCAGCATTTT. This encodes CASSPLDRGTQPQHF.

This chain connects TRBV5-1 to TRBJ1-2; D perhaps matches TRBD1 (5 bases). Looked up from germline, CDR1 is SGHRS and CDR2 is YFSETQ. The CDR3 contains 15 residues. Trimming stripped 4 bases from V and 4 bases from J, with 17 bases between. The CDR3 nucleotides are TGCGCCAGCAGCCCCTGGGGGGTAGGAGGCTATGGCTACACCTTC. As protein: CASSPWGVGGYGYTF.

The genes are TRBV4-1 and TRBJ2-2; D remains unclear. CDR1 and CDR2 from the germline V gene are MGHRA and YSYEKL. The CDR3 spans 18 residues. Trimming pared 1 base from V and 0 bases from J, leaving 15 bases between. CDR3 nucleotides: TGCGCCAGCAGCCAAGTCCCGGCCTGGGCGACGAACACCGGGGAGCTGTTTTTT. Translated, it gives CASSQVPAWATNTGELFF.

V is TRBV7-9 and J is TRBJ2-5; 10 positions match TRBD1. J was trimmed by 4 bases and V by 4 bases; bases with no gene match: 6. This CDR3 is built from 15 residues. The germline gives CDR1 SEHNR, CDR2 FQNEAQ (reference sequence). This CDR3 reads CASSSRQGAGETQYF. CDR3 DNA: TGTGCCAGCAGCTCGCGACAGGGGGCGGGAGAGACCCAGTACTTC.

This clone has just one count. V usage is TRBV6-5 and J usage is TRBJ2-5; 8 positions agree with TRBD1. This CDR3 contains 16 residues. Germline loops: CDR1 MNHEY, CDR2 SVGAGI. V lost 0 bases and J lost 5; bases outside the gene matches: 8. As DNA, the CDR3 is TGTGCCAGCAGTTACTCGACAGGGGTTCGGGGGGAGACCCAGTACTTC. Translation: CASSYSTGVRGETQYF.

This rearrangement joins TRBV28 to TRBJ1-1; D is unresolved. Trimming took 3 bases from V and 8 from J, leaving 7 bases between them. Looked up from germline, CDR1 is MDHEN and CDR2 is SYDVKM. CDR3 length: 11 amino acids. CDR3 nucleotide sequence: TGTGCCAGCAGTTTCCGGGAGGAAGCTTTCTTT. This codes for CASSFREEAFF.

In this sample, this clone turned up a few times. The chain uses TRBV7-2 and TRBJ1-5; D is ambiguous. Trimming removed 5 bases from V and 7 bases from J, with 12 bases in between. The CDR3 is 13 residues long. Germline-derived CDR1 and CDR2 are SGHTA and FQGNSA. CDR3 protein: CASSKQETQPQHF. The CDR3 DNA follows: TGTGCCAGCAGCAAGCAGGAAACACAGCCCCAGCATTTT.

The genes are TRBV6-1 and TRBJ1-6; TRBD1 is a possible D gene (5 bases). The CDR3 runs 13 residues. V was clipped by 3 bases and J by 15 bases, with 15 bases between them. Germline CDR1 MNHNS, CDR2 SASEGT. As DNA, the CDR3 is TGTGCCAGCAGTGAGGGGAGGGGATGGGTCCTCCACTTT. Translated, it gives CASSEGRGWVLHF.

In DNA form, the CDR3 reads TGTGCCAGCAGTCAGCGGGACAGGGGAGATAATTCACCCCTCCACTTT. Encoded protein: CASSQRDRGDNSPLHF. The gene calls are TRBV2 and TRBJ1-6; 10 bases map to TRBD1. This CDR3 comprises 16 residues. Trimming took 5 bases from V and 5 from J; bases not matched to a gene: 6. Germline V gene sequence: CDR1 SNHLY, CDR2 FYNNEI.

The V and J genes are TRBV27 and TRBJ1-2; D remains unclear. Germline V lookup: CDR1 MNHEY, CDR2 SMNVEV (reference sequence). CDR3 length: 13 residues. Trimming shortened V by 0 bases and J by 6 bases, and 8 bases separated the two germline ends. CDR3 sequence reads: CASSLSKIDGYTF. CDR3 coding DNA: TGTGCCAGCAGTTTATCGAAAATAGATGGCTACACCTTC.

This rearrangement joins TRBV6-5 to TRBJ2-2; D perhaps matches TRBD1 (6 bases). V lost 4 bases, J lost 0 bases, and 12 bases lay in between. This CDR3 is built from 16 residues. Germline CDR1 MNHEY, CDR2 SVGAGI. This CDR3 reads CASSWGHTSNTGELFF. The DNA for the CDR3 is TGTGCCAGCAGTTGGGGACACACCTCGAACACCGGGGAGCTGTTTTTT.

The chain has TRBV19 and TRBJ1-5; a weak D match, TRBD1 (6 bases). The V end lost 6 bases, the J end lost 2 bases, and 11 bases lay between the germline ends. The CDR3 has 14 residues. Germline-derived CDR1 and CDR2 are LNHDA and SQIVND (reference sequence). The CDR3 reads CASSLDRRNQPQHF. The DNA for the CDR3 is TGTGCCAGTAGCCTTGACAGGCGCAATCAGCCCCAGCATTTT.

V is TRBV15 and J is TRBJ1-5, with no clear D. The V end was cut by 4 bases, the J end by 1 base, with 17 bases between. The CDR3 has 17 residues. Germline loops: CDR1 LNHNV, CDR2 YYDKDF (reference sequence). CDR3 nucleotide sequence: TGTGCCACCAGCACCCTCGGGAGGGCGTCAAGCAATCAGCCCCAGCATTTT. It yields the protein CATSTLGRASSNQPQHF. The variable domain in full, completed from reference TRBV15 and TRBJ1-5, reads DAMVIQNPRYQVTQFGKPVTLSCSQTLNHNVMYWYQQKSSQAPKLLFHYYDKDFNNEADTPDNFQSRRPNTSFCFLDIRSPGLGDTAMYLCATSTLGRASSNQPQHFGDGTRLSIL.

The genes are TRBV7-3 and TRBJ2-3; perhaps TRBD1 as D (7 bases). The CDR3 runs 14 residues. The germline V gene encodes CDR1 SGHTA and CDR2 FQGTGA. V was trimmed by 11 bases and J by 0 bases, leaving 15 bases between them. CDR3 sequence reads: CASQGDSSTDTQYF. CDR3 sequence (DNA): TGTGCCTCCCAGGGGGACTCTAGCACAGATACGCAGTATTTT.

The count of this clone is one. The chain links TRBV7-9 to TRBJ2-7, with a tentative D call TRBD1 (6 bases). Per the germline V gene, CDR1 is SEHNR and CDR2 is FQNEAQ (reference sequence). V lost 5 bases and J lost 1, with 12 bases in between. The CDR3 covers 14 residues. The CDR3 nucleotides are TGTGCCAGCAGCAGGGGACAAGAGTCCTACGAGCAGTACTTC. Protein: CASSRGQESYEQYF.

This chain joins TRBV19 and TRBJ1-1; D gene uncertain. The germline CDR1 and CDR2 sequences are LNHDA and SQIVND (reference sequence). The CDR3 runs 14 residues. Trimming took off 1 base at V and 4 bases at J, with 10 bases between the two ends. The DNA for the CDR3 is TGTGCCAGTAGTATAGGACTGACGGGCACTGAAGCTTTCTTT. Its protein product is CASSIGLTGTEAFF.

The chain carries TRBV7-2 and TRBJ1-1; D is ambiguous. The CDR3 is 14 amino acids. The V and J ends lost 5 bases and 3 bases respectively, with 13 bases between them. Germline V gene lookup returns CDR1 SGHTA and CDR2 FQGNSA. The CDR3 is CASSPRGGDTEAFF. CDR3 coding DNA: TGTGCCAGCAGCCCCCGGGGAGGAGACACTGAAGCTTTCTTT. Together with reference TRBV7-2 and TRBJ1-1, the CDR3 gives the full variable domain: GAGVSQSPSNKVTEKGKDVELRCDPISGHTALYWYRQSLGQGLEFLIYFQGNSAPDKSGLPSDRFSAERTGGSVSTLTIQRTQQEDSAVYLCASSPRGGDTEAFFGQGTRLTVV.

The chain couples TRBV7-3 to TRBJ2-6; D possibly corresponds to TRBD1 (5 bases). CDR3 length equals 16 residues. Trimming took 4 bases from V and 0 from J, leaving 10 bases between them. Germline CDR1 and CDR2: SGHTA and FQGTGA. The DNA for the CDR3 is TGTGCCAGCAGCTCGGACACAATCTCTGGGGCCAACGTCCTGACTTTC. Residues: CASSSDTISGANVLTF.

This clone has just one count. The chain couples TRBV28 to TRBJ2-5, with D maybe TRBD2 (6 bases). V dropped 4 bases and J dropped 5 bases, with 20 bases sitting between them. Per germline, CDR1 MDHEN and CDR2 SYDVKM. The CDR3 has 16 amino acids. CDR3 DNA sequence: TGTGCCAGCAGTTCCAATATGCGGGACCCCCAGGAGACCCAGTACTTC. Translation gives CASSSNMRDPQETQYF.